This T cell receptor beta chain was obtained from a study of shared clonotypes between healthy human individuals. Study-wide context: The plates for each donor numbered three CD4 naive, three CD4 memory, two CD8 naive and one CD8 memory. Study-wide results and caveats: Sharing across four donors was highest in naive CD4 (approximately 5%) and lowest in memory CD8 (around 0.4%).

Only in-frame clones appear in the TCRdb table, and some are missing; sequencing was by immunoSEQ multiplex PCR. There are fewer than 1 million clones in the sample; 96% occur only once, and about 0.25% lies in the top ten. CDR1 is SGHAT and CDR2 is FQNNGV in the germline V gene. CDR3 length equals 16 residues. The V and J ends lost 3 bases and 2 bases, in that order; junction bases with no gene match: 6. Details on this clone: Its antigen is as yet unknown.

CD8 cells classed as naive were CD45RO-negative and positively selected for CCR7, excluding terminally differentiated effector memory CD45RA+ cells. Donors had no recently reported acute infections or vaccinations and were HIV-negative. Sequencing was performed on naive CD8+ T cells sorted from blood. The sequence was collected from a man aged 30-40 years in good health. The rearrangement joins TRBV11-2 to TRBJ2-2; 7 bases fit TRBD1. CDR3 in DNA: TGTGCCAGCAGCTTTTCCTCAGGGGGAAACACCGGGGAGCTGTTTTTT. Its translation is CASSFSSGGNTGELFF. Looking up the rest from reference TRBV11-2 and TRBJ2-2 gives the full variable domain: EAGVAQSPRYKIIEKRQSVAFWCNPISGHATLYWYQQILGQGPKLLIQFQNNGVVDDSQLPKDRFSAERLKGVDSTLKIQPAKLEDSAVYLCASSFSSGGNTGELFFGEGSRLTVL.